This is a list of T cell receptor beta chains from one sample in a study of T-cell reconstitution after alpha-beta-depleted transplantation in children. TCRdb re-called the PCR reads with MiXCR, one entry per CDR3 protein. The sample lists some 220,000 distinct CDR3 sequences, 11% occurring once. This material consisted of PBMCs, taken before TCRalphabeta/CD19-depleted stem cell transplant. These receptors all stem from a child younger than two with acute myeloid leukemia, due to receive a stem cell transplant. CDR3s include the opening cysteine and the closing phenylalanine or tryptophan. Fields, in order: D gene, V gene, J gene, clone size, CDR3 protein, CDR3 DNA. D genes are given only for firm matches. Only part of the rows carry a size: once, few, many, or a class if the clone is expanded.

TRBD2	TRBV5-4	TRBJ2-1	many	CASSLAAGGEFF	TGTGCCAGCAGCTTGGCAGCCGGGGGGGAGTTCTTC
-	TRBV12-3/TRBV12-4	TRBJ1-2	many	CASRPRDGVYGYTF	TGTGCCAGCAGACCCCGGGACGGGGTCTATGGCTACACCTTC
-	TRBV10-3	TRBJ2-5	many	CAISESNRGPTQYF	TGTGCCATCAGTGAGTCCAATCGGGGACCGACCCAGTACTTC
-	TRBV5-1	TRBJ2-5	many	CASSFRGLRETQYF	TGCGCCAGCAGCTTCCGGGGGCTCCGAGAGACCCAGTACTTC
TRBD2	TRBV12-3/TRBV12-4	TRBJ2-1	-	CASSPGTSGGLEQFF	TGTGCCAGCAGTCCCGGGACTAGCGGGGGTCTTGAGCAGTTCTTC
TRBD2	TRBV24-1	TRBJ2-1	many	CATSDPRLASEQFF	TGTGCCACCAGTGATCCCCGACTAGCTTCTGAGCAGTTCTTC
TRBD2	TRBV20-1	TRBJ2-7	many	CSARGGSGSYEQYF	TGCAGTGCTAGGGGGGGTAGCGGGAGCTACGAGCAGTACTTC
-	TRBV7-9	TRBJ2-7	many	CASSLARDYEQYF	TGTGCCAGCAGCTTAGCCCGGGACTACGAGCAGTACTTC
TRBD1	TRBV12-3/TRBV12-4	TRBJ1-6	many	CASSFGTGGNSPLHF	TGTGCCAGCAGTTTTGGGACAGGGGGTAATTCACCCCTCCACTTT
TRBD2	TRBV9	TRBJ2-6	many	CASSVLTSGRSGANVLTF	TGTGCCAGCAGCGTATTAACTAGCGGGAGGTCTGGGGCCAACGTCCTGACTTTC
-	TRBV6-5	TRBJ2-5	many	CASSYTQDSQETQYF	TGTGCCAGCAGTTACACCCAAGACAGCCAAGAGACCCAGTACTTC